This entry lists 4 T cell receptor beta chains sequenced from one sample in a study of blood T cell repertoires in COVID-19. Libraries were prepared by immunoSEQ multiplex PCR; TCRdb keeps only in-frame clonotypes and omits some of them. This sample carries 100,000 to 150,000 clones, around 80% of them seen once, and the ten largest clones take more than 2%. The sample was PBMCs or T cells enriched from blood (not recorded which). The receptors were gathered from a man aged 40-50 years with acute COVID-19.

The chain combines TRBV3-1 (or the pseudogene TRBV3-2) with TRBJ2-5; unclear D gene. The CDR3 extends over 12 amino acids. CDR1 is LGHDT and CDR2 is YNNKEL in the germline V gene (reference sequence). V was trimmed by 1 base and J by 5 bases, leaving 5 bases between them. For the CDR3, the DNA is TGTGCCAGCAGCCAAGCAATGGAGACCCAGTACTTC. The encoded protein is CASSQAMETQYF.

The V call is TRBV6-4, the J call TRBJ1-2; possibly TRBD1 for D (6 bases). Trimming removed 4 bases from V and 7 bases from J, with 16 bases in between. The length of the CDR3 is 14 residues. Germline CDR1 MRHNA, CDR2 SNTAGT. CDR3 DNA sequence: TGTGCCAGCAGTGTAATGAGGGGGTCGGGTGGCTACACCTTC. Its translation is CASSVMRGSGGYTF.

This clone has only a few counts. CDR3 coding DNA: TGTGCCAGCTCACCGGCGACAGGAATTTCCTACGAGCAGTACTTC. Translated: CASSPATGISYEQYF. The chain links TRBV18 to TRBJ2-7; TRBD1 is a possible D gene (6 bases). The V gene's germline CDR1 is KGHSH and CDR2 LQKENI. CDR3 length equals 15 residues. Trimming took off 3 bases at V and 1 base at J, with 13 bases between the two ends. Variable domain in full (rest from reference TRBV18 and TRBJ2-7): NAGVMQNPRHLVRRRGQEARLRCSPMKGHSHVYWYRQLPEEGLKFMVYLQKENIIDESGMPKERFSAEFPKEGPSILRIQQVVRGDSAAYFCASSPATGISYEQYFGPGTRLTVT.

This chain connects TRBV5-1 to TRBJ1-2; 7 bases map to TRBD1. The V gene end was trimmed by 2 bases and the J gene end by 4 bases; junction bases not matched to a gene: 8. Germline CDR1 is SGHRS and CDR2 is YFSETQ. This CDR3 has 15 residues. In nucleotides, the CDR3 is TGCGCCAGCAGCTTCCGACAGGGAATTATCTATGGCTACACCTTC. It translates to CASSFRQGIIYGYTF.